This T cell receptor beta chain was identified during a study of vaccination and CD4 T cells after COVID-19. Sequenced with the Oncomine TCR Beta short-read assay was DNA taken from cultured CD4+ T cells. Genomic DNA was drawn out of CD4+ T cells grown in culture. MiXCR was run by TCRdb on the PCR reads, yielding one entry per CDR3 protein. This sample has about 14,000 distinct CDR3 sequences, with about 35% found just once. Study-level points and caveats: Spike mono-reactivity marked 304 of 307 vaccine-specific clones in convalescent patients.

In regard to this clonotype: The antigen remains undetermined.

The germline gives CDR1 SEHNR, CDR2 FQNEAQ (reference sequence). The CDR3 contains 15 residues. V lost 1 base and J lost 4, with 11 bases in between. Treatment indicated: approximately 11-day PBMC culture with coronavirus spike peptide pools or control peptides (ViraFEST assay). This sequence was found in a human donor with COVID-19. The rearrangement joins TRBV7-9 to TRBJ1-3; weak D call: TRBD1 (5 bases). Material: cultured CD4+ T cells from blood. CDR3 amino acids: CASSLGRVGGNTIYF. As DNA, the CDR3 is TGTGCCAGCAGCTTAGGCAGGGTGGGAGGAAACACCATATATTTT.